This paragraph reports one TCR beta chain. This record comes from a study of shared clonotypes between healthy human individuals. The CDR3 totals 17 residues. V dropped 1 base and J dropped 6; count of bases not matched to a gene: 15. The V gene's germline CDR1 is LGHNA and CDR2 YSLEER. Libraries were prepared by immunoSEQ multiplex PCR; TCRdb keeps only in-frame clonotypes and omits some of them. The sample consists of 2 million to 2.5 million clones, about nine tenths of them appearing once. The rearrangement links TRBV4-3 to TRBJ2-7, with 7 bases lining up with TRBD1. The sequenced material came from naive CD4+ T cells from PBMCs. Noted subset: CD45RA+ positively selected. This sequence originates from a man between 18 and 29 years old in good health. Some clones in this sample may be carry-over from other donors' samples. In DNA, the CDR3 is TGCGCCAGCAGCCAAGGCCCGCCGACAGGGTGGGCAAGCGAGCAGTACTTC. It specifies CASSQGPPTGWASEQYF.